These 4 T cell receptor beta chains were all obtained from the same sample, sequenced in a study of blood T cells in healthy people across ages (dated by TCRdb to 2013 to 2016). The receptor library was made with 5' RACE. Sequencing instrument: Illumina HiSeq 2500. A second about 6 to 11 cycle PCR used a sample-barcoded 5' primer and a J-beta primer mix. TCRdb reworked the public reads: Q25 trimming with fastp, MiXCR clone assembly, productive beta chains retained. All rows with the same CDR3 protein become a single entry with the most common DNA and genes. The table for this sample lists about 690,000 distinct CDR3 sequences; around two fifths of them were counted only once. 25% to 35% of the sample lies in the top ten. Input material: blood. These receptors were taken from an elderly man in good health.

This clonotype was counted a few times. This chain connects TRBV2 to TRBJ2-1; D might be TRBD2 (5 bases). The CDR3 has 16 amino acids. V lost 7 bases and J lost 0, with 16 bases in between. Looked up from germline, CDR1 is SNHLY and CDR2 is FYNNEI. CDR3 coding DNA: TGTGCCAGCACCCTCGAGAGCCGGGGCTCCTACAATGAGCAGTTCTTC. This gives the protein CASTLESRGSYNEQFF.

The chain joins TRBV27 to TRBJ1-1, with D possibly matching TRBD1 (5 bases). CDR3 length: 14 amino acids. The V and J ends lost 9 bases and 0 bases respectively, with 14 bases between them. Germline CDR1 MNHEY, CDR2 SMNVEV (reference sequence). CDR3 DNA: TGTGCCAGTAAGGGACCTTCCATGAACACTGAAGCTTTCTTT. This translates into CASKGPSMNTEAFF.

On this clonotype: One junction end disagrees with the germline gene, perhaps due to a read error. The gene calls are TRBV5-1 and TRBJ1-6; TRBD1 might be the D (6 bases). The germline gives CDR1 SGHRS, CDR2 YFSETQ. The CDR3 runs to 14 residues. CDR3 sequence: CACSLGDTAWPLHF. The CDR3 region has the DNA TGCGCCTGCAGCTTGGGGGACACAGCATGGCCCCTCCACTTT.

This sequence joins TRBV30 and TRBJ2-1, with TRBD2 matching 11 bases. The trim removed 7 bases at V and 5 bases at J, leaving 7 bases unmatched. Germline V CDR1 and CDR2: GTSNPN, SVGIG (reference sequence). This CDR3 is built from 14 residues. CDR3 in amino acids: CASKLAGVNNEQFF. The CDR3, as DNA: TGTGCCTCCAAACTAGCGGGAGTGAACAATGAGCAGTTCTTC.